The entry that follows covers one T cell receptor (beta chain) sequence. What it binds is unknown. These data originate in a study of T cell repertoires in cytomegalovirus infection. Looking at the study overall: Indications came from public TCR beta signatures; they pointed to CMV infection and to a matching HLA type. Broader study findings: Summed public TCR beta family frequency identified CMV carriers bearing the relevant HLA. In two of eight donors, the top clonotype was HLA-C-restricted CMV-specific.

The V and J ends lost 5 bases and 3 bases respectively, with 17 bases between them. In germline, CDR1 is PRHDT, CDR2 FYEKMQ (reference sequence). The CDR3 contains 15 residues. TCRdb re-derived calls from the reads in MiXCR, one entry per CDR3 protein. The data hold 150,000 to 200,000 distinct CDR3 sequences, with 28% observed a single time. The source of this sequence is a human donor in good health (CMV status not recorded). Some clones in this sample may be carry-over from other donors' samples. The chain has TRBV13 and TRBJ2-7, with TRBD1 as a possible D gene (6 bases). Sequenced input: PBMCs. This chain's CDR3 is CASSKGVVSLYEQYF. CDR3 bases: TGTGCCAGCAGCAAGGGGGTAGTTTCCCTCTACGAGCAGTACTTC.